One TCR beta chain is described in this entry. This clone's antigen is unknown. No much larger clone exists at a distance of one base, and base qualities are not known. Reading from cysteine to phenylalanine, the CDR3 counts 14 amino acids. Here the CDR3 DNA is all that survives: 42 bases in frame from base 1. In the germline V gene, CDR1 corresponds to ENHRY and CDR2 to SYGVKD. The trim is 3 bases for V and 0 bases for J, with a gap of 9 bases between the germline ends. This entry belongs to a study of CD39 and CD103 CD8 tumor-infiltrating T cells (dated by TCRdb to the late 2010s). Turning to the overall study: The repertoire comparisons shown came from four patients: one with an HPV-positive HNSCC, one with an HPV-negative HNSCC, one with ovarian cancer and one with melanoma. TCRbeta CDR3 deep sequencing compared repertoires of CD8 TIL subsets defined by CD103 and CD39 with peripheral memory CD8 T cells. Study-level results and caveats: DP CD8 TILs appeared to be more oligoclonal than DN and SP CD8 TILs and blood memory CD8 T cells, with roughly 50-90% covered by the top 30 clonotypes. Clonotypes from DP TILs were seldom detected in blood or uninvolved lymph node, while clonotypes from DN TILs overlapped to a large extent with peripheral memory CD8 repertoires.

For each subset, between about 8,500 and 100,000 sorted cells were used for genomic DNA extraction with the DNeasy Blood and Tissue Kit. The immunoSEQ service sequenced and mapped the TCRbeta V-J or V-D-J regions, with each sample reaching coverage above 8.5x. In the paper's pipeline: Analysis was limited to productive rearrangements exported from the immunoSEQ Analyzer platform, and clonality was evaluated on the 500 most abundant clones. To quantify how much repertoires overlapped between populations, both the Morisita-Horn similarity index and the Jaccard index were used. Morisita-Horn similarity between CD8 T-cell subset TCR repertoires was measured in six or seven cancer patients. The clones in this table, taken by TCRdb from immuneACCESS, are in-frame only. Not every clone is retained; where verified, under half of the shortfall comes from an unresolved V gene, and the cause of the rest is unknown. V, J and clone size were drawn from that table, and D and trimming were deduced from the DNA. Within this sample are 810 or so clones, with around 70% of them counted one time only. The ten largest account for about 15% of the sample.

No therapy was being received by patients at the time of sample collection, although prior treatments had ranged from chemotherapy, radiotherapy, surgery and immunotherapy to none. After thawing, cells went through T lymphocyte enrichment using a negative-selection kit, with EpCAM beads added for tumor-infiltrating lymphocytes. CD8 TIL subsets were FACS-sorted as CD3+CD4-CD8+CD45RA- cells split by CD39 and CD103 expression into DN, SP and DP. Tumor specimens were minced and digested with hyaluronidase, collagenase and DNase for 1 h, filtered, Ficoll-enriched and cryopreserved. Populations were sorted on a FACSAria II to 98% to 99% purity, and the cell pellets were frozen for TCR sequencing without being cultured.

The sequenced sample was CD39- CD103+ CD8+ T cells sorted from the tumor. The cell subset or site label for this specimen denotes: CD103+CD39- single-positive CD45RA- CD8 T cells. This receptor was identified in a human donor with head and neck squamous cell carcinoma. The sequence is built from TRBV10-3 and TRBJ2-7; the best D guess is TRBD1, with 6 bases matching. The CDR3 corresponds to CAISDEDSSYEQYF. The nucleotides are TGTGCCATCAGTGATGAGGACAGCTCCTACGAGCAGTACTTC.